The sequence of this T cell receptor beta chain was determined in a study of shared clonotypes between healthy human individuals. CDR3 length equals 17 residues. Trimming cost V 0 bases and J 3 bases; bases outside gene matches: 11. The germline V gene encodes CDR1 SGHTS and CDR2 YDEGEE. Among the donors, all were Caucasian adults who lived in Nashville, Tennessee. Into CD45RA+ naive and CD45RA-negative memory subsets, the CD4+ cells were split. Generated by immunoSEQ multiplex PCR, the TCRdb table keeps only in-frame clones and is missing some. The data show 950,000 to 1,300,000 clones, approximately 70% seen once.

This rearrangement joins TRBV5-8 to TRBJ1-1; 7 bases are shared with TRBD1. This receptor was taken from a man in his late teens or twenties in good health. The specimen was memory CD4+ T cells sorted from blood. Sample subset: CD45RA-negative fraction. The CDR3: CASSLAGAGGLDTEAFF. The CDR3 region has the DNA TGTGCCAGCAGCTTGGCCGGGGCAGGGGGATTGGACACTGAAGCTTTCTTT. The full variable domain, completed using reference TRBV5-8 and TRBJ1-1, is EAGVTQSPTHLIKTRGQQATLRCSPISGHTSVYWYQQALGLGLQFLLWYDEGEERNRGNFPPRFSGRQFPNYSSELNVNALELEDSALYLCASSLAGAGGLDTEAFFGQGTRLTVV.